A selection of T cell receptor beta chains follows, all from one sample in a study of blood T cell repertoires in COVID-19. Measured with immunoSEQ multiplex PCR; TCRdb has only the in-frame clones, and not every one. Found here are 300,000 to 350,000 clones, around 90% of them singletons; the top ten hold under 6%. The sequenced sample was PBMCs or T cells enriched from blood (not recorded which). These receptors originate from a man in his thirties or forties who had recovered from COVID-19. Both conserved end residues are part of each CDR3. Fields, in order: V gene, CDR3 protein.

v_call: TRBV19
cdr3_aa: CASSIRTGSVFPYEQYF

v_call: TRBV19
cdr3_aa: CASSIVPGLAKNIQYF

v_call: TRBV18
cdr3_aa: CASSLGSQPQHF

v_call: TRBV30
cdr3_aa: CAWGTGNYNEQFF

v_call: TRBV3-1/TRBV3-2
cdr3_aa: CASSQTDSQPQHF

v_call: TRBV12-3/TRBV12-4
cdr3_aa: CATLTGGGTEAFF

v_call: TRBV19
cdr3_aa: CASSIGGELNTGELFF

v_call: TRBV18
cdr3_aa: CASSPALRSSGANVLTF

v_call: TRBV19
cdr3_aa: CASSIDRFSGANVLTF

v_call: TRBV30
cdr3_aa: CAWSVGGAVGYTF

v_call: TRBV18
cdr3_aa: CASSPSPQDYLAFF

v_call: TRBV4-2
cdr3_aa: CASSPGEVATNEKLFF

v_call: TRBV20-1
cdr3_aa: CSAPTNQKLFF

v_call: TRBV28
cdr3_aa: CASSLYLTGDRHF

v_call: TRBV30
cdr3_aa: CAWSFGQGSHEQYF

v_call: TRBV5-6
cdr3_aa: CASTTGGPGGANYGYTF

v_call: TRBV7-9
cdr3_aa: CASSPGLAGLQETQYF

v_call: TRBV6-1
cdr3_aa: CASSEWGEGGNTIYF

v_call: TRBV7-9
cdr3_aa: CASSLAYQGMAKNIQYF

v_call: TRBV5-1
cdr3_aa: CASSSRDRTNSPLHF

v_call: TRBV10-3
cdr3_aa: CAIRDTLMAPLHF

v_call: TRBV6-5
cdr3_aa: CASSNSGGYERSEFF

v_call: TRBV18
cdr3_aa: CASSFYTYNEQFF

v_call: TRBV2
cdr3_aa: CASSPGFHEQYF

v_call: TRBV19
cdr3_aa: CASRATSGGSYEQYF

v_call: TRBV7-2
cdr3_aa: CASGRGDSYEQYF

v_call: TRBV7-9
cdr3_aa: CASRPRNEQFF